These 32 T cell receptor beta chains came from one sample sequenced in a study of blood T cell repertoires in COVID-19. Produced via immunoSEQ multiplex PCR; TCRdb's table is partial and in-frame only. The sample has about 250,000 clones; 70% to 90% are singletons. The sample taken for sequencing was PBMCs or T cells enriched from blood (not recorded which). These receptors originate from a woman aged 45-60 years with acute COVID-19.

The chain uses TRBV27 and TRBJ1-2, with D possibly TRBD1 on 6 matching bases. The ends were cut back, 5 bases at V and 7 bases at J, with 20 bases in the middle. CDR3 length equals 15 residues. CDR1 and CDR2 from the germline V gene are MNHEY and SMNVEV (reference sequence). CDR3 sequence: CASSPIQGERSGYTF. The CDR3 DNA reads TGTGCCAGCAGTCCAATACAGGGAGAGCGATCTGGCTACACCTTC.

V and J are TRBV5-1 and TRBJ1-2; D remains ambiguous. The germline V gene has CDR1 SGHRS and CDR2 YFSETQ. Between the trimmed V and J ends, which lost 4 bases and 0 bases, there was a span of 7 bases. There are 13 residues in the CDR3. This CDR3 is CASSQRANYGYTF. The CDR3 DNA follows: TGCGCCAGCAGCCAACGAGCTAACTATGGCTACACCTTC.

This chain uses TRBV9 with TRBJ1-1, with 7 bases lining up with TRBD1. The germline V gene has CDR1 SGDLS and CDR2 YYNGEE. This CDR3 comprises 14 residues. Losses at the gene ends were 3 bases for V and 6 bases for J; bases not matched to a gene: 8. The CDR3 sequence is CASSGERTGAEAFF. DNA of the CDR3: TGTGCCAGCAGCGGTGAGAGAACAGGGGCTGAAGCTTTCTTT.

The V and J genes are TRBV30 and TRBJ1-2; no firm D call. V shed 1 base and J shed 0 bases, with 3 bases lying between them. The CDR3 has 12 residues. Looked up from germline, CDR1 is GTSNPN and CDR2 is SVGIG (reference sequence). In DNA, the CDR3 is TGTGCCTGGAGTGAGCCTAACTATGGCTACACCTTC. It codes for CAWSEPNYGYTF.

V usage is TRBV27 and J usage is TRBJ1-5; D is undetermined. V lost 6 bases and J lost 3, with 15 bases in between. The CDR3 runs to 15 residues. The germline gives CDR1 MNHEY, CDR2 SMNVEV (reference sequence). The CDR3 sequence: CASRSVGSPNQPQHF. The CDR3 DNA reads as TGTGCCAGCAGGTCCGTAGGGAGCCCCAATCAGCCCCAGCATTTT.

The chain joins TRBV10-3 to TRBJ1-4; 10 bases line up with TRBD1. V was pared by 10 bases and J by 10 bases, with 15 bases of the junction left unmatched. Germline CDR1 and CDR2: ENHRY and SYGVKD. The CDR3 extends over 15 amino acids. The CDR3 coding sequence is TGTGCCAGCCAAGAACTGGACAGGGGGGTTGGAAAACTGTTTTTT. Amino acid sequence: CASQELDRGVGKLFF.

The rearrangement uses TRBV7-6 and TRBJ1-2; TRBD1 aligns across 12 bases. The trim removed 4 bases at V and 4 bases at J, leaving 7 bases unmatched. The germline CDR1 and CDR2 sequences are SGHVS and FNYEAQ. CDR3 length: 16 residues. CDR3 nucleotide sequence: TGTGCCAGCAGCTCGGGACAGGGGGCGGCGGGCTATGGCTACACCTTC. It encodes CASSSGQGAAGYGYTF.

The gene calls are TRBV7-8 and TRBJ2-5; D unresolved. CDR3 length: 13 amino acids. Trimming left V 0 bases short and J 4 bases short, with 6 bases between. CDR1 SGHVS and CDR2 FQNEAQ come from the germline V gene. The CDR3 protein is CASSLARRETQYF. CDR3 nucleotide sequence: TGTGCCAGCAGCTTAGCGCGTCGAGAGACCCAGTACTTC.

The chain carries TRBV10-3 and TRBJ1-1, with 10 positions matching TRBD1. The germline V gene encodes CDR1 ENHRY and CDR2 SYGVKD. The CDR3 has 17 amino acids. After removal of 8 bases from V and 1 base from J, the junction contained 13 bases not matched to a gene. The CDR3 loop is CAIQKGTGARRNTEAFF. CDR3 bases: TGTGCCATCCAGAAGGGGACAGGGGCTCGTCGGAACACTGAAGCTTTCTTT.

CDR3 protein: CASSPRYGISGELFF. The CDR3 DNA reads as TGTGCCAGCTCACCTCGTTACGGGATTTCCGGGGAGCTGTTTTTT. This chain uses TRBV18 with TRBJ2-2; the D gene is possibly TRBD2 (5 bases). There are 15 residues in the CDR3. Germline V lookup: CDR1 KGHSH, CDR2 LQKENI. Trimming cost V 3 bases and J 6 bases, with 14 bases left between them.

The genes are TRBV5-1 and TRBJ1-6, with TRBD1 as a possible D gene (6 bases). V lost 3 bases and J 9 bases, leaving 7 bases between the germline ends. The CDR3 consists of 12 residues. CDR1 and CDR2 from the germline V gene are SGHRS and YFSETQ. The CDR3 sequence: CASSSQGSPLHF. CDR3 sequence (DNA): TGCGCCAGCAGCTCACAGGGTTCACCCCTCCACTTT.

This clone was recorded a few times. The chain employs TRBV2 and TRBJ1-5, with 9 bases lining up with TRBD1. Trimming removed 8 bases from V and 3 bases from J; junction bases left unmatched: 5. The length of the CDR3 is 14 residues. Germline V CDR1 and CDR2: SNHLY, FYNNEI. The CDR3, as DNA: TGTGCCAGCCTGGGACAGGGAATCAATCAGCCCCAGCATTTT. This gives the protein CASLGQGINQPQHF.

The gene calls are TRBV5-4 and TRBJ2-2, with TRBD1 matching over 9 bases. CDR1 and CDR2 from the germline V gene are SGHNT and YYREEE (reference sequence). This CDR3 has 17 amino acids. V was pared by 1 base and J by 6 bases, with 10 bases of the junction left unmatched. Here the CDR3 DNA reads TGTGCCAGCAGCTTGCACAGGGGGCTGCGCCTCCCCGGGGAGCTGTTTTTT. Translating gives CASSLHRGLRLPGELFF.

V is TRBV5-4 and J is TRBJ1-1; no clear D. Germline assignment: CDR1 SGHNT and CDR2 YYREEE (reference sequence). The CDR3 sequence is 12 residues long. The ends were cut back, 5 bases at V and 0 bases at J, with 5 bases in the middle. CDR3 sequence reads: CASSSVNTEAFF. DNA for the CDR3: TGTGCCAGCAGTTCGGTGAACACTGAAGCTTTCTTT.

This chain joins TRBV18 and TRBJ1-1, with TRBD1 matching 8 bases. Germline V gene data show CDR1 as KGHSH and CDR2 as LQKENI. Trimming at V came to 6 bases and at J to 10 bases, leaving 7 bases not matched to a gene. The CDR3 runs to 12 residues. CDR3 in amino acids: CASSRGQGGAFF. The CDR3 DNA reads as TGTGCCAGCTCTCGCGGACAGGGAGGAGCTTTCTTT. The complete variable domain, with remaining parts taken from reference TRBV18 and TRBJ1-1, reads NAGVMQNPRHLVRRRGQEARLRCSPMKGHSHVYWYRQLPEEGLKFMVYLQKENIIDESGMPKERFSAEFPKEGPSILRIQQVVRGDSAAYFCASSRGQGGAFFGQGTRLTVV.

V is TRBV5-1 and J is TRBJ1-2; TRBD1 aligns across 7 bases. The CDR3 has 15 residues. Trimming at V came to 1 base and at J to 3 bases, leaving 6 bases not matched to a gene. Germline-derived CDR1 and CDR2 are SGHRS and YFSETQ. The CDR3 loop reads CASSLLPGGDYGYTF. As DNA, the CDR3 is TGCGCCAGCAGCTTGTTGCCAGGGGGAGACTATGGCTACACCTTC.

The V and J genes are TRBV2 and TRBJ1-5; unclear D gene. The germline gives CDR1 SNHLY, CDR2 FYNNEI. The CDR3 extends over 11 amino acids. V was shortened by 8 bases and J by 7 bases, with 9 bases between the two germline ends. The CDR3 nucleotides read TGTGCCAGCGGGAGAGACCAGCCCCAGCATTTT. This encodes CASGRDQPQHF.

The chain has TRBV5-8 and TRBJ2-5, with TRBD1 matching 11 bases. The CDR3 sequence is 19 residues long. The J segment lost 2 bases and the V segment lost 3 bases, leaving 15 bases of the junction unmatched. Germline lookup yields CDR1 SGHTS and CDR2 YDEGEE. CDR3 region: CASSSWTGGERSSQETQYF. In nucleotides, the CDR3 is TGTGCCAGCAGCTCGTGGACAGGGGGCGAGCGGAGTTCACAAGAGACCCAGTACTTC. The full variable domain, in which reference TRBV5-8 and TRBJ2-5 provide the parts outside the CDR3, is EAGVTQSPTHLIKTRGQQATLRCSPISGHTSVYWYQQALGLGLQFLLWYDEGEERNRGNFPPRFSGRQFPNYSSELNVNALELEDSALYLCASSSWTGGERSSQETQYFGPGTRLLVL.

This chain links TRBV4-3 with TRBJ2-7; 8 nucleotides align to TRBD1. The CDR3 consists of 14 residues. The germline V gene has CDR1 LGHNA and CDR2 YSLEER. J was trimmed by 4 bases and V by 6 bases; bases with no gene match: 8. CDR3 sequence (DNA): TGCGCCAGCAGTCTTGGACAGGGAGAGTACGAGCAGTACTTC. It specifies CASSLGQGEYEQYF.

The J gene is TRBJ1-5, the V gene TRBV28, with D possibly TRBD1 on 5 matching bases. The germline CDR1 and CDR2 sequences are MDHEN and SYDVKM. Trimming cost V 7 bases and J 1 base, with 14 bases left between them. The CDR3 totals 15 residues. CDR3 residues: CASTAEGLSNQPQHF. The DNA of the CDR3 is TGTGCCAGCACCGCGGAGGGGTTGAGCAATCAGCCCCAGCATTTT. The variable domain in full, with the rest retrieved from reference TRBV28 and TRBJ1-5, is DVKVTQSSRYLVKRTGEKVFLECVQDMDHENMFWYRQDPGLGLRLIYFSYDVKMKEKGDIPEGYSVSREKKERFSLILESASTNQTSMYLCASTAEGLSNQPQHFGDGTRLSIL.

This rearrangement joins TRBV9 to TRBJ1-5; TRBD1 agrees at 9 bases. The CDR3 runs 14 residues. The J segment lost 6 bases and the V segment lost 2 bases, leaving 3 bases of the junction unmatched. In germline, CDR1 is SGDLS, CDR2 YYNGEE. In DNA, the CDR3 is TGTGCCAGCAGCGTGGGACAGGGAGGTCAGCCCCAGCATTTT. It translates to CASSVGQGGQPQHF. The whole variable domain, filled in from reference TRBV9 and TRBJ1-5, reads DSGVTQTPKHLITATGQRVTLRCSPRSGDLSVYWYQQSLDQGLQFLIQYYNGEERAKGNILERFSAQQFPDLHSELNLSSLELGDSALYFCASSVGQGGQPQHFGDGTRLSIL.

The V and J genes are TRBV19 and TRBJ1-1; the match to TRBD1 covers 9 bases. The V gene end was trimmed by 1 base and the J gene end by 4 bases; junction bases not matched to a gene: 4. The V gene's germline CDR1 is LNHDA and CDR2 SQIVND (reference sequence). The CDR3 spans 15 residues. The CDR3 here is CASSIVRTGATEAFF. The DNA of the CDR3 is TGTGCCAGTAGTATAGTAAGGACAGGGGCCACTGAAGCTTTCTTT.

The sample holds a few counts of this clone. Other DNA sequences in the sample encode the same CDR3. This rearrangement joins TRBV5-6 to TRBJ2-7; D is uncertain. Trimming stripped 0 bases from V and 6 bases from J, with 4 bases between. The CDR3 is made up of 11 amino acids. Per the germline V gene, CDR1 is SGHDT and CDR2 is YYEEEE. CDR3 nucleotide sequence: TGTGCCAGCAGCTTGGGCGCCGAGCAGTACTTC. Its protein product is CASSLGAEQYF.

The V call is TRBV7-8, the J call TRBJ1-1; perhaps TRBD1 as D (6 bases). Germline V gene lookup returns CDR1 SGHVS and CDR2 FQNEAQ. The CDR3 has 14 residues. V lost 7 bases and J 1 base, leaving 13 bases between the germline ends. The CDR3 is CASTPGRGNTEAFF. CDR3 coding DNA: TGTGCCAGCACCCCCGGCAGGGGGAACACTGAAGCTTTCTTT.

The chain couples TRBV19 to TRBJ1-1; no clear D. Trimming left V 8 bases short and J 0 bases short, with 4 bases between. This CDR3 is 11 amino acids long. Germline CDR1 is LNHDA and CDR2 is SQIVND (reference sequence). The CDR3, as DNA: TGTGCCAGTGTAATGAACACTGAAGCTTTCTTT. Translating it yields CASVMNTEAFF.

For the CDR3, the DNA is TGTGCCAGCAGCTCAGGAAGGGCGGGCGGGAACTATGGCTACACCTTC. Translated, it gives CASSSGRAGGNYGYTF. The gene calls are TRBV5-4 and TRBJ1-2; D call uncertain. This CDR3 has 16 residues. The V gene lost 3 bases and the J gene lost 2 bases, with 17 bases spanning the gap. Germline V gene lookup returns CDR1 SGHNT and CDR2 YYREEE (reference sequence). The full variable domain, rest sourced from reference TRBV5-4 and TRBJ1-2, is ETGVTQSPTHLIKTRGQQVTLRCSSQSGHNTVSWYQQALGQGPQFIFQYYREEENGRGNFPPRFSGLQFPNYSSELNVNALELDDSALYLCASSSGRAGGNYGYTFGSGTRLTVV.

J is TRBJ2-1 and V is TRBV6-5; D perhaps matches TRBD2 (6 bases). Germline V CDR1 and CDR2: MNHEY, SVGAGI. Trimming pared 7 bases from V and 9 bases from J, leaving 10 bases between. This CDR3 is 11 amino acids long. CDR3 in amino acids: CASIGGFEQFF. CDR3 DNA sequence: TGTGCCAGCATCGGAGGGTTTGAGCAGTTCTTC.

This chain's CDR3 is CASSLAGSGQPQHF. In nucleotides, the CDR3 is TGTGCCAGCAGCTTGGCCGGGAGCGGTCAGCCCCAGCATTTT. The J gene is TRBJ1-5, the V gene TRBV5-4; D remains ambiguous. Germline V CDR1 and CDR2: SGHNT, YYREEE (reference sequence). V lost 0 bases to trimming and J lost 6 bases, with 10 bases between them. The CDR3 loop spans 14 amino acids.

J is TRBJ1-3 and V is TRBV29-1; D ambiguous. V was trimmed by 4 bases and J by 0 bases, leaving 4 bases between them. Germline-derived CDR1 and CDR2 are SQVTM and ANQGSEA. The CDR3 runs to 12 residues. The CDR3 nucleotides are TGCAGCGTTGTTTACTCTGGAAACACCATATATTTT. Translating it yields CSVVYSGNTIYF.

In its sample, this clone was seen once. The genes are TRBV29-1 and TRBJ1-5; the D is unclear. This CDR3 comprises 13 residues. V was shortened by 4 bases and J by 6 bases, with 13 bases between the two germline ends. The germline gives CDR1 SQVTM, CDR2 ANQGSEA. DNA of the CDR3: TGCAGCGTTGGAGGTGGATTGGGTCAGCCCCAGCATTTT. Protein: CSVGGGLGQPQHF.

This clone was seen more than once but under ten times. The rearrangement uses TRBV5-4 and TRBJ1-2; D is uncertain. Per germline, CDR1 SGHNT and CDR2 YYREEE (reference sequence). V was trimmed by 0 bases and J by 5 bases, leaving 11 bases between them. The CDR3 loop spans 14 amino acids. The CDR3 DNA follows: TGTGCCAGCAGCTTGGATAGGAGGTTATATGGCTACACCTTC. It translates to CASSLDRRLYGYTF.

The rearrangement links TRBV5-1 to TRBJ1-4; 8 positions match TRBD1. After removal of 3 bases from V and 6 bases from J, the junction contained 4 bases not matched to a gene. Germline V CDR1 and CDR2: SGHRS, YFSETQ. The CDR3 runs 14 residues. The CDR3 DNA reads TGCGCCAGCAGCTCAGGGGGCGCGGATGAAAAACTGTTTTTT. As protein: CASSSGGADEKLFF.